This T cell receptor beta chain was identified in a study of early stage breast cancer tumors. The method was immunoSEQ multiplex PCR; TCRdb's version includes in-frame clones alone and lacks a portion of them. The sample includes some 70,000 clones, more than 65% of them seen just once. Comment on this clone: Its antigen is as yet unknown.

Regarding the study as a whole: Commonly generated sequences made up most enriched TCRB sequences shared between patients.

The CDR3 sequence is 15 residues long. CDR1 and CDR2 (germline): MNHNS, SASEGT. Deletions cut 2 bases from V and 6 bases from J, with 13 bases between. Sequencing input: blood. This receptor was taken from a person aged 55 to 70 with breast cancer. V is TRBV6-1 and J is TRBJ2-2; unclear D gene. CDR3 sequence reads: CASSEMSGLAGELFF. The CDR3 region has the DNA TGTGCCAGCAGTGAAATGTCGGGTCTCGCCGGGGAGCTGTTTTTT.